One and the same sample provided the 6 T cell receptor delta chains below, sequenced in a study of gamma-delta chains in newborns, infants, children. TCRdb applied CATT to the reads for clone calling. This table has 3,500 to 4,500 delta-chain clones, roughly 0.54% appearing once. The sequencing sample was made of blood. The source of these receptors is a child who was a newborn, infant or young child, either healthy, febrile or measles-vaccinated (not recorded which).

This clone was picked up a small number of times. This DNA's translation differs at residue 14 from TCRdb's protein, which comes from a much larger clone; a read error is likely, and the protein shown is translated from the DNA. This chain links TRDV1 with TRDJ1, with D possibly TRDD2 on 6 matching bases. Trimming removed 0 bases at V and 12 bases at J, with 23 bases between. Germline V gene sequence: CDR1 TSWWSYY, CDR2 QGS. CDR3 size: 16 residues. DNA for the CDR3: TGTGCTCTTGGGGAACTGAATGGCCTTCCGGATGCAAAAATCATCTTT. Translating gives CALGELNGLPDAKIIF.

This clone appeared a few times. The amino acid sequence in TCRdb belongs to a much larger clone and departs from this DNA's translation at residue 3, likely a sequencing read error; the sequence shown is translated from the DNA. V is TRDV2 and J is TRDJ3; 9 bases are a match to TRDD3. This CDR3 contains 18 residues. Germline assignment: CDR1 GEAIGNYY and CDR2 EKD. DNA for the CDR3: TGTGCCCGTGACCTACTGGGGGACGACTCCTGGGACACCCGACAGATGTTTTTC. Residues: CARDLLGDDSWDTRQMFF.

This clone was counted a few times. TCRdb pairs this DNA with a much larger clone's protein that differs at residue 4, likely a read error; the protein shown was translated from the DNA. The sample carries other DNA sequences with the same CDR3. This chain connects TRDV2 to TRDJ3, with TRDD3 identical over 9 bases. The CDR3 runs to 18 residues. CDR1 and CDR2 from the germline V gene are GEAIGNYY and EKD. The chain's CDR3 is CACGTGGYSSWDTRQMFF. The CDR3 nucleotides read TGTGCCTGTGGCACCGGGGGATACAGCTCCTGGGACACCCGACAGATGTTTTTC.

In regard to this clone: An end of the junction does not agree with germline; a read error may underlie this. This specimen includes other DNA sequences encoding the same CDR3. The chain has TRDV2 and TRDJ3; TRDD3 matches at 8 bases. CDR3 size: 21 residues. Germline CDR1 and CDR2: GEAIGNYY and EKD. The CDR3 DNA reads TGTGCCTGTGACACCATGTTTATGGGGGATCCCAGCTCCTGGGACACCCGGCAGATGTTTTTC. Translating it yields CACDTMFMGDPSSWDTRQMFF.

This clone occurred a few times. V usage is TRDV1 and J usage is TRDJ1; 8 bases line up with TRDD3. The germline gives CDR1 TSWWSYY, CDR2 QGS. Losses at the gene ends were 1 base for V and 0 bases for J; bases not matched to a gene: 10. The CDR3 is made up of 18 amino acids. CDR3 amino acids: CALGEPAFVLGDTDKLIF. CDR3 in DNA: TGTGCTCTTGGGGAACCTGCCTTCGTACTGGGGGACACCGATAAACTCATCTTT.

This clone was counted a few times. This is likely an artifact of a read error, given a far larger clone one base away. The sample contains more than one DNA sequence encoding this CDR3. The V call is TRDV2, the J call TRDJ2; 9 bases match TRDD3. This CDR3 contains 16 residues. Germline CDR1 and CDR2: GEAIGNYY and EKD. This CDR3 reads CACDTLGDSLTAQLFF. CDR3 nucleotides: TGTGCCTGTGACACTCTGGGGGATTCCTTGACAGCACAGCTCTTCTTT.